A selection of T cell receptor beta chains follows, all from one sample in a study of T cells in Graves' hyperthyroidism and ophthalmopathy. TCRdb redid the calling of the multiplex PCR reads with MiXCR, one entry per CDR3 protein. The profile shows 540,000 or so distinct CDR3 sequences, roughly 50% of them singletons. The sequenced material came from peripheral blood or thyroid tissue (not recorded which). The receptor source for this set is an adult woman with Graves' disease, either hyperthyroidism or ophthalmopathy (not recorded which). CDR3s include the opening cysteine and the closing phenylalanine or tryptophan. The order of the fields is V gene, J gene, clone size, D gene, CDR3 protein, CDR3 DNA. A D gene is named only where the DNA matches it firmly. Size is stated for part of the rows, as once, few or many counts, or as a class when the clone is expanded.

>TRBV7-9|TRBJ2-7|NA|NA
CASRRGDSYEQYF
TGTGCCAGCAGAAGGGGGGACTCCTACGAGCAGTACTTC
>TRBV10-3|TRBJ2-5|NA|NA
CAISARGGETQYF
TGTGCCATCAGTGCTAGAGGGGGAGAGACCCAGTACTTC
>TRBV4-1|TRBJ1-5|many|TRBD1
CASSPQTGGTYSNQPQHF
TGCGCCAGCAGCCCACAGACAGGGGGCACGTATAGCAATCAGCCCCAGCATTTT
>TRBV5-1|TRBJ1-5|NA|NA
CASSLGSAELHSNQPQHF
TGCGCCAGCAGCTTGGGTAGCGCAGAGTTACATAGCAATCAGCCCCAGCATTTT
>TRBV2|TRBJ1-5|NA|NA
CASSLFKDSNQPQHF
TGTGCCAGCAGTTTATTTAAGGATAGCAATCAGCCCCAGCATTTT
>TRBV5-1|TRBJ2-6|many|NA
CASSLDGGYEANVLTF
TGCGCCAGCAGCTTGGACGGGGGTTACGAGGCCAACGTCCTGACTTTC
>TRBV13|TRBJ2-5|NA|NA
CASSLESLKETQYF
TGTGCCAGCAGCTTAGAAAGCTTAAAAGAGACCCAGTACTTC
>TRBV7-9|TRBJ2-7|NA|TRBD2
CASSQGGSGTCEQYF
TGTGCCAGCAGCCAAGGGGGTAGCGGGACCTGCGAGCAGTACTTC
>TRBV6-6|TRBJ1-2|NA|NA
CASLGEGQLGYTF
TGTGCCAGCCTCGGAGAAGGACAGCTGGGCTACACCTTC
>TRBV10-3|TRBJ2-7|many|TRBD1
CAITPGQGNEQYF
TGTGCCATCACCCCTGGACAGGGCAACGAGCAGTACTTC
>TRBV25-1|TRBJ2-5|NA|NA
CASPEDSRQETQYF
TGTGCCAGCCCCGAAGACAGTAGACAAGAGACCCAGTACTTC
>TRBV6-1|TRBJ2-6|NA|TRBD2
CASSESLAGGSGANVLTF
TGTGCCAGCAGTGAATCTCTAGCGGGAGGATCTGGGGCCAACGTCCTGACTTTC
>TRBV6-6|TRBJ2-5|once|NA
CASSLTYEFQETQYF
TGTGCCAGCAGCCTCACCTACGAGTTCCAAGAGACCCAGTACTTC
>TRBV2|TRBJ1-2|NA|NA
CASSGGGAGGYTF
TGTGCCAGCAGTGGGGGGGGGGCTGGCGGCTACACCTTC
>TRBV6-1|TRBJ2-7|NA|TRBD1
CASSLGVGTANYEQYF
TGTGCCAGCAGTTTGGGGGTAGGGACAGCGAACTACGAGCAGTACTTC
>TRBV7-2|TRBJ2-7|many|TRBD2
CASSFLTSGSSSYEQYF
TGTGCCAGCAGCTTTCTTACTAGCGGGTCCAGCTCCTACGAGCAGTACTTC
>TRBV7-2|TRBJ1-1|many|NA
CASSLSQTLNTEAFF
TGTGCCAGCAGCTTATCGCAGACTCTGAACACTGAAGCTTTCTTT
>TRBV29-1|TRBJ2-5|many|TRBD2
CSVLLGGETQYF
TGCAGCGTTCTTCTGGGAGGGGAGACCCAGTACTTC
>TRBV7-3|TRBJ2-2|once|NA
CASSLERIGELFF
TGTGCCAGCAGCTTAGAGAGAATAGGGGAGCTGTTTTTT
>TRBV19|TRBJ1-4|NA|TRBD1
CASSTRGGHTEKLFF
TGTGCCAGTAGTACCAGAGGGGGCCACACTGAAAAACTGTTTTTT
>TRBV19|TRBJ2-1|NA|NA
CASSFRDWYNEQFF
TGTGCCAGTAGTTTCCGGGACTGGTACAATGAGCAGTTCTTC
>TRBV10-2|TRBJ1-6|NA|NA
CASSEPDRTPLHF
TGCGCCAGCAGTGAGCCGGACAGAACACCCCTCCACTTT
>TRBV20-1|TRBJ2-2|many|TRBD2
CSAKTSGRATGELFF
TGCAGTGCGAAGACTAGCGGGAGGGCCACCGGGGAGCTGTTTTTT
>TRBV3-1|TRBJ2-7|NA|NA
CASSQVQWGRGLYEQYF
TGTGCCAGCAGCCAAGTCCAGTGGGGGCGAGGACTCTACGAGCAGTACTTC
>TRBV6-4|TRBJ1-5|once|NA
CASSDSTGAGQPQHF
TGTGCCAGCAGTGACTCGACGGGGGCGGGTCAGCCCCAGCATTTT
>TRBV14|TRBJ2-5|NA|TRBD2
CASSQGAGRADQYF
TGTGCCAGCAGCCAAGGGGCGGGGAGGGCGGATCAGTACTTC
>TRBV15|TRBJ1-2|once|NA
CATSRGTDYYGYTF
TGTGCCACCAGCAGAGGGACAGACTACTATGGCTACACCTTC
>TRBV19|TRBJ2-3|NA|TRBD1
CASTRTGERQYF
TGTGCCAGTACCCGGACAGGGGAAAGGCAGTATTTT
>TRBV5-5|TRBJ2-7|NA|NA
CASSLSLTDTGELYF
TGTGCCAGCAGCTTATCTTTGACGGACACCGGGGAGCTGTACTTC
>TRBV7-3|TRBJ2-7|NA|TRBD2
CASSFDSGLAYEQYF
TGTGCCAGCAGCTTCGATTCGGGACTAGCCTACGAGCAGTACTTC
>TRBV12-3/TRBV12-4|TRBJ1-5|many|NA
CASSFRINQPQHF
TGTGCCAGCAGTTTTAGGATCAATCAGCCCCAGCATTTT
>TRBV7-2|TRBJ2-7|NA|NA
CASLMGEQYF
TGTGCCAGCCTTATGGGCGAGCAGTACTTC
>TRBV12-3/TRBV12-4|TRBJ1-5|many|NA
CASSPANQPQHF
TGTGCCAGCAGTCCCGCCAATCAGCCCCAGCATTTT
>TRBV27|TRBJ1-2|NA|NA
CASSPFEASFRNYGYTF
TGTGCCAGCAGCCCCTTCGAGGCTTCTTTCCGTAACTATGGCTACACCTTC
>TRBV10-3|TRBJ2-5|NA|NA
CAIGVRQGMMETQYF
TGTGCCATCGGGGTAAGGCAGGGGATGATGGAGACCCAGTACTTC
>TRBV5-4|TRBJ2-7|many|NA
CASSEPARGSSYEQYF
TGTGCCAGCAGCGAGCCGGCTAGGGGGAGCTCCTACGAGCAGTACTTC
>TRBV5-1|TRBJ2-3|NA|TRBD2
CASSLASGMADTQYF
TGCGCCAGCAGCTTGGCTAGCGGGATGGCAGATACGCAGTATTTT
>TRBV9|TRBJ2-7|NA|NA
CASSAEQGSPEPYEQYF
TGTGCCAGCAGCGCCGAACAGGGCTCCCCGGAACCTTACGAGCAGTACTTC
>TRBV27|TRBJ2-5|many|TRBD1
CASSFGRGRETQYF
TGTGCCAGCAGTTTTGGCAGGGGGCGAGAGACCCAGTACTTC
>TRBV2|TRBJ1-1|NA|TRBD1
CASSWDRPNEAFF
TGTGCCAGCAGTTGGGACAGACCTAATGAAGCTTTCTTT
>TRBV9|TRBJ2-5|many|NA
CASNRDQETQYF
TGTGCCAGCAATAGGGACCAAGAGACCCAGTACTTC
>TRBV10-3|TRBJ2-2|once|TRBD2
CAIRKIAGINTGELFF
TGTGCCATCAGGAAAATAGCGGGGATAAACACCGGGGAGCTGTTTTTT
>TRBV27|TRBJ1-1|many|NA
CASTHTEAFF
TGTGCCAGCACCCACACTGAAGCTTTCTTT
>TRBV20-1|TRBJ2-5|many|NA
CSAIGGREQETQYF
TGCAGTGCTATAGGAGGACGGGAGCAAGAGACCCAGTACTTC
>TRBV12-3/TRBV12-4|TRBJ2-7|many|NA
CASSPTGVTYEQYF
TGTGCCAGCAGCCCGACAGGAGTAACCTACGAGCAGTACTTC
>TRBV7-2|TRBJ1-6|few|NA
CASSLTVQNSPLHF
TGTGCCAGCAGCTTGACAGTACAAAATTCACCCCTCCACTTT
>TRBV7-2|TRBJ2-7|few|TRBD1
CASSAGTGVSGELYF
TGTGCCAGCAGCGCCGGGACAGGGGTCTCCGGGGAGCTGTACTTC